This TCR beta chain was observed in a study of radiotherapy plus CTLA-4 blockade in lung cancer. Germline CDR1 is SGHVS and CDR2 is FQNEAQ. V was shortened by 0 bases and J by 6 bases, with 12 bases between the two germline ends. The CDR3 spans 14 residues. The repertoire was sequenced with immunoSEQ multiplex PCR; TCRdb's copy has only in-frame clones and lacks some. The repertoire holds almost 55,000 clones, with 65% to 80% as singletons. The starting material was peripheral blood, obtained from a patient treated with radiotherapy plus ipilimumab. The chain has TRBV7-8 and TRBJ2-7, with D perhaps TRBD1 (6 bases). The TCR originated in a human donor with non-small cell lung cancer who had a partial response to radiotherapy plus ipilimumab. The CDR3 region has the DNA TGTGCCAGCAGCTTAGCACAGGGTGGGGCCGAGCAGTACTTC. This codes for CASSLAQGGAEQYF.